This TCR beta chain was recorded in a study of response to subunit inactivated influenza vaccine. Study-wide results and limits: New T cells are recruited in small numbers by each seasonal influenza vaccination, according to the authors' suggestion.

In TCRdb, the RT-PCR reads were re-called with MiXCR into one record per CDR3 protein. Here the sample spans hundreds of thousands of distinct CDR3 sequences, approximately 15% being singletons. On this clonotype: The target antigen is unknown. A far larger clone differs by one base, so this is likely a read error.

This specimen was PBMCs from blood, taken about 14 days before vaccination. The sequence was obtained from a man aged 50 to 59 who received an inactivated influenza vaccine.

Written as DNA, the CDR3 is TGTGCCAGCAGTTTACGCGGCGAGCAGTGCTTC. This codes for CASSLRGEQCF. The chain is built from TRBV12-3 or TRBV12-4 and TRBJ2-7, with D uncertain. The CDR3 loop spans 11 amino acids.